This T cell receptor beta chain was captured by sequencing in a study of glioma-infiltrating T cells (dated by TCRdb to between 2015 and 2016). For the study in its entirety: TCR alpha- and beta-chain repertoires were sequenced from glioma tissue, non-neoplastic brain tissue and matched peripheral blood mononuclear cells. Three low-grade glioma patients, fewer than 10 primary glioblastoma patients and three non-glioma patients contributing non-neoplastic brain tissue were included in the paired cohort. To measure how far tissue and blood T-cell populations diverged, each tissue-infiltrating repertoire was compared against the peripheral blood repertoire of the same patient.

The sample holds many counts of this clonotype. It has no known antigen specificity. Per-base qualities were not stored, and no clone one base away is much larger. The iRepertoire nested amplicon-rescue multiplex PCR (arm-PCR) platform was used to amplify TCR alpha and beta CDR3 regions from RNA. For one-step reverse transcription and amplification, 100-400 ng of tissue mRNA or PBMC total RNA was used as input. Following bead purification, Illumina adapters were added by a secondary multiplex PCR, and libraries between 200 and 400 bp were gel-purified. The libraries contained internal 6-nucleotide barcodes that were used for demultiplexing. The libraries were sequenced on an Illumina MiSeq using 2x220 or 2x250 nucleotide paired-end reads. The paper's processing steps were these. Paired reads were merged using FLASH 1.2.11 and aligned with BWA-MEM to the GRCh37 human genome, and TRA and TRB reads were then extracted. For V and J assignment, an IMGT-derived reference of cassette sequences and CDR3 motifs that included pseudogenes was used. Three-frame translation of reads was performed, and productive CDR3s were defined as those with a C...FGXG motif and no stop codons. Unique combinations of V-J cassette pair and CDR3 amino acid sequence were defined as clonotypes. Filtering of reads was based on Hamming distance, with the threshold set by the sequence error rate of each sample in mapped regions. The public reads were reprocessed in TCRdb via fastp at Q25 and MiXCR, keeping in-frame beta chains. Rows merge per CDR3 protein into single entries with the most common DNA and genes. These V and J calls are TCRdb output, not the study's own analysis. In all, the sample holds approximately 90,000 distinct CDR3 sequences, and approximately 22% of those were seen once. Jointly, the top ten make up 5.5% to 7.5% of the sample.

Its CDR3 holds 13 amino acids, cysteine through phenylalanine. Only the CDR3 region is kept as DNA, spanning 39 bases read in frame from base 1. In the germline V gene (reference sequence), CDR1 corresponds to SEHNR and CDR2 to FQNEAQ. V is pared back by 3 bases and J by 2 bases, with 7 bases lying between the germline termini. Overall results and qualifications from the work: Very few CDR3 sequences were found to be shared between tissue and blood, and this scarcity was attributed to high CDR3 diversity and limited sampling. Small numbers underpinned the group comparisons: roughly 8 glioblastoma patients, three low-grade glioma patients and three non-neoplastic patients. VJ-independent divergence between tissue and blood was found to be below expectation in non-neoplastic patients but above expectation in all gliomas, particularly low-grade gliomas.

This TCR derives from a human donor with low-grade glioma or glioblastoma, undergoing nonglioma brain surgery, or in good health (not recorded which). Sequenced sample: glioma tissue, nonneoplastic brain tissue, or PBMCs (not recorded which). Recombination joined TRBV7-9 with TRBJ1-2; the D gene identity is not certain. The CDR3 protein sequence reads: CASSFDRNYGYTF. In nucleotides, the sequence is TGTGCCAGCAGCTTCGATAGAAACTATGGCTACACCTTC.